This T cell receptor beta chain came from a study of long-term antiretroviral therapy in people with HIV. General observations from the study: Relative to control repertoires, HIV repertoires exhibited narrower CDR3 length ranges. Clonotypes expanded prior to ART showed repertoire dominance at all sampled time points.

The run of the v3.0 immunoSEQ assay was at survey level. Sequencing was directed toward roughly 40,000-55,000 T-cell genomes in each sample. This table comes from immunoSEQ multiplex PCR, and its TCRdb copy is limited to in-frame clones, with some not included. The sample lists roughly 23,000 clones, about 80% occurring once. Germline CDR1 reads SGHVS; CDR2 reads FQNEAQ. The CDR3 contains 12 residues. Trimming shortened V by 4 bases and J by 4 bases, and 7 bases separated the two germline ends. Comment on this clone: The antigen is not known.

The chain carries TRBV7-8 and TRBJ2-5; D tentatively fits TRBD1 or TRBD2 (5 bases each). This sequence was found in a man younger than 40 with HIV. Specimen: unsorted PBMCs, collected almost 6 years after starting antiretroviral therapy. As DNA, the CDR3 is TGTGCCAGCAGCTCGAGGGGAGAGACCCAGTACTTC. This gives the protein CASSSRGETQYF.